This T cell receptor (beta chain) was found in a study of blood T cell repertoires in COVID-19. Study-level information: The study drew acute and convalescent COVID-19 samples from the United States, Italy and Spain.

Per the original methods: Amplifying reference gene primers gave estimates of nucleated cell counts. Some clones are missing from TCRdb's copy, which holds only in-frame ones; the method was immunoSEQ multiplex PCR. Clonal size and the V and J genes are those of that table, whereas D and trimming came from the DNA. The sample contains approximately 400,000 clones, about 87% of which appear only once. The CDR3 extends over 15 amino acids. V was shortened by 0 bases and J by 10 bases, with 18 bases between the two germline ends. Germline V gene data show CDR1 as MNHEY and CDR2 as SVGAGI. Patients at the Seattle site were enrolled during active infection and followed longitudinally.

This TCR derives from a woman in her fifties or sixties with COVID-19, enrolled during active disease. The genes are TRBV6-5 and TRBJ1-1, with D perhaps matching TRBD1 (5 bases). Sequenced sample: peripheral blood. The DNA of the CDR3 is TGTGCCAGCAGTTACTCGTCCGCAGGGCACCGCCGAGCTTTCTTT. Its protein is CASSYSSAGHRRAFF.